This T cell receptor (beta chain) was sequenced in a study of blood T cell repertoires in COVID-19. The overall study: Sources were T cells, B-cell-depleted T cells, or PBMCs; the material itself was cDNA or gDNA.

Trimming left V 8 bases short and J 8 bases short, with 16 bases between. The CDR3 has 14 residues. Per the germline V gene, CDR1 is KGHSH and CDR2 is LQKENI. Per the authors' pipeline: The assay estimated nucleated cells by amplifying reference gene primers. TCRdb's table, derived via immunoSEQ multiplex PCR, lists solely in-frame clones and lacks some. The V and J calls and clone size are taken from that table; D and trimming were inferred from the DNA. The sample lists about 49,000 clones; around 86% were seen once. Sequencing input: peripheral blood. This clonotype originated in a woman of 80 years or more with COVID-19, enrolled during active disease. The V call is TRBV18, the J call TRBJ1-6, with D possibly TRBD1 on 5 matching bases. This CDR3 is CASRLGQWDSPLHF. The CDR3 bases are TGTGCCAGCCGCCTTGGACAATGGGATTCACCCCTCCACTTT.